What follows is one T cell receptor (beta chain) and its context. The antigen this receptor binds is unknown. No per-base quality is available; no much larger clone lies one base away. V lost 2 bases and J lost 3 bases, and the count of bases not matched to a germline gene is 4. CDR1 and CDR2 were assigned from the germline V gene (reference sequence) as GTSNPN and SVGIG. From the cysteine up to the phenylalanine, the CDR3 has a length of 14 residues. The entry retains the CDR3 DNA only, 42 bases that are in frame from base 1. TCRbeta CDR3 regions were amplified from genomic DNA using the immunoSEQ Assay, a bias-controlled multiplex PCR. The study's processing was this. The number of nucleated cells in each sample was estimated by amplification of reference gene primers within the assay. To quantify the absolute abundance of each unique TCRbeta CDR3 rearrangement, sequence reads were collapsed and filtered. For each sample, productive Simpson clonality was calculated by taking the square root of Simpson's diversity index across productive rearrangements. In its TCRdb copy, this immuneACCESS table keeps in-frame sequences only and misses some clones. Where compared with another copy, unresolved V genes explain less than half of these, and the others have no known cause. That table furnishes V, J and clone size, whereas the DNA furnished D and trimming. This sample lists about 150,000 clones; around four fifths were detected once. The ten largest clones add up to 2.5% to 3% of the sample.

One collaborating source in Seattle enrolled patients during active infection and followed them longitudinally through the course of disease. Whole blood was collected in K2EDTA tubes by collaborating institutions according to the institutions' own protocols. For TCRbeta analysis, collaborators shipped samples as frozen whole blood, isolated PBMCs, or DNA extracted from either of those sample types. This record belongs to a study of blood T cell repertoires in COVID-19 (dated by TCRdb to between 2020 and 2021). With regard to the full study: Samples covering the acute and convalescent phases of COVID-19 were provided by collaborators in the United States, Italy and Spain. The material from the prospective study consisted of cDNA or gDNA derived from T cells, B-cell-depleted T cells, or PBMCs. The dataset comprised deeply sampled blood TCRbeta repertoires from subjects exposed to, actively infected with, or recovered from COVID-19. A freely available public database, intended as a resource for researchers studying the immune response to SARS-CoV-2, is where the repertoires were released. Samples came from the ongoing ImmuneRACE study (first 160 participants) plus 1,254 subjects from 6 global collaborators. The sample metadata nearly always contained a de-identified subject ID, COVID-19 status, age in years and sex. Where available, HLA class I and class II types were obtained from metadata supplied by the sample provider rather than from assay-based typing. The investigation overall reported the following: Clinical and demographic metadata were provided uncurated, with the amount varying by source and participant.

Sequenced input: peripheral blood. The clonotype originates from a woman older than 75 with COVID-19, enrolled during active disease. The chain is encoded by TRBV30 joined to TRBJ1-5; TRBD1 fits 7 bases in the junction. The DNA is as follows: TGTGCCTGGAGTCTGGGACAGTTCAATCAGCCCCAGCATTTT. The encoded protein is CAWSLGQFNQPQHF.